This T cell receptor (beta chain) was found in a study of T-cell memory formation after mild COVID-19. Study-wide findings and caveats: CD4/CD8 balance characterized clones contracting day 15 to 85, and CD4+ skew characterized later expanders. Cross-reactive memory appears to have joined, as suggested by some responding clones showing up in pre-infection memory.

As to this clonotype: The antigen is not known.

5'RACE, which relied on constant-segment primers, yielded TCR alpha and TCR beta cDNA libraries carrying sample barcodes and UMIs. TCRdb re-analysed the 5' RACE reads in MiXCR, keeping a single row per CDR3 protein. The profile shows some 600,000 distinct CDR3 sequences, roughly 17% of them singletons. This clonotype originated in an adult woman who had mild COVID-19 (a few samples of this study predate the infection). Cell type and time point are not known. Material: PBMCs or a T cell subset sorted from them (not recorded which).

The CDR3 nucleotides are TGCGCCAGCAGCCAACCGGACAGGGGGCGAGAGACCCAGTACTTC. Encoded protein: CASSQPDRGRETQYF. The rearrangement uses TRBV4-1 and TRBJ2-5; 11 bases map to TRBD1. The CDR3 length is 15 residues. The J segment lost 4 bases and the V segment lost 2 bases, leaving 3 bases of the junction unmatched. Germline assignment: CDR1 MGHRA and CDR2 YSYEKL.